The sequence of this T cell receptor (beta chain) was determined in a study of vaccination effects on CD4 cells after COVID-19. Regarding the study as a whole: Sampling in the study covered few convalescent patients and included no early post-infection timepoints. Cross-reactivity toward common cold coronaviruses was confined to only 1 of 255 vaccine-induced clones in healthy vaccinees.

Antigen-specific CD4+ T cells were expanded (with viral peptide pools) by the ViraFEST assay ahead of sequencing. Having been cultured for under twelve days, the cells underwent CD4+ T cell isolation. IL-2 medium took the place of half the medium on both days 3 and 7. Concerning this clone itself: Its antigen is currently unknown.

V lost 2 bases, J lost 6 bases, and 17 bases lay in between. Germline V lookup: CDR1 SGHRS, CDR2 YFSETQ. This CDR3 comprises 16 residues. Generated by immunoSEQ multiplex PCR, the TCRdb table keeps only in-frame clones and is missing some. This table has about 79,000 clones, 70% to 75% appearing once. This clonotype was sampled from a human donor who received a COVID-19 vaccine. This sample comprised CD4+ T cells from PBMCs cultured with HCoV-229E spike peptides, obtained before COVID-19 vaccination. J is TRBJ1-4 and V is TRBV5-1; D might be TRBD1 (5 bases). CDR3 DNA: TGCGCCAGCAGCTTTGTTTTGGGGCCCGGGGATGAAAAACTGTTTTTT. Translating it yields CASSFVLGPGDEKLFF.